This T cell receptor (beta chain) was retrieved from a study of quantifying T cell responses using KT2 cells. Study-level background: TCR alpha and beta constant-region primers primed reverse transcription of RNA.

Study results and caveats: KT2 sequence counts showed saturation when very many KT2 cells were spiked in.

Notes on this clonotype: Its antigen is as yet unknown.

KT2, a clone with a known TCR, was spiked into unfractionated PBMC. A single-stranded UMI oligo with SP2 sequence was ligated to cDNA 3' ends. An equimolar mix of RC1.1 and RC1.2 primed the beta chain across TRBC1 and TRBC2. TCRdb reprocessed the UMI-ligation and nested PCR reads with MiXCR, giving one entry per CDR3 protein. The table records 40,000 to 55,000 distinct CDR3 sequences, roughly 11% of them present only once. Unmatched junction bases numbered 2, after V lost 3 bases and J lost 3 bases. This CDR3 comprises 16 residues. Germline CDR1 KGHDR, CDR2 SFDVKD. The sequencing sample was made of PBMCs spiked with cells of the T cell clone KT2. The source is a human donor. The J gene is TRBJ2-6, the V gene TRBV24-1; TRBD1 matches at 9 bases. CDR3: CATSDHRGLGANVLTF. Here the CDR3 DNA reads TGTGCCACCAGTGATCACAGGGGGCTTGGGGCCAACGTCCTGACTTTC.